Listed below are T cell receptor beta chains from one sample, sequenced in a study of T cells in Graves' hyperthyroidism and ophthalmopathy. Via MiXCR, TCRdb re-called the multiplex PCR reads, giving one row per CDR3 protein. The sample gives hundreds of thousands of distinct CDR3 sequences, roughly 32% of which show up once; approximately 31% is in the top ten. Sequencing was performed on blood. All receptors come from a woman aged 40 to 50 with Graves' hyperthyroidism. Both conserved end residues are part of each CDR3. D genes are given only for firm matches. Size values are once, few and many counts, or a class for expanded clones, and some rows have none.

cdr3_nt,cdr3_aa,j_call,v_call,d_call,clone_size
TGCGCCAGCAGCTTGGTCGGGACGGACTACCTCTATGGCTACACCTTC,CASSLVGTDYLYGYTF,TRBJ1-2,TRBV5-1,NA,many
TGCGCCAGCAGCCAAAGGGAAAACATGGGCTACGAGCAGTACTTC,CASSQRENMGYEQYF,TRBJ2-7,TRBV4-1,NA,NA
TGCAGTGCTAGAGGGGCCTTGGCGGGTCAGCCCCAGCATTTT,CSARGALAGQPQHF,TRBJ1-5,TRBV20-1,NA,NA
TGTGCTAGCAGCTCGGGACTAGCGGGAGGCAGAGAGACCCAGTACTTC,CASSSGLAGGRETQYF,TRBJ2-5,TRBV7-7,TRBD2,many
TGTGCCAGCAGCTTAACGTTCGGGACAGGGGGCCTCGAGCAGTACTTC,CASSLTFGTGGLEQYF,TRBJ2-7,TRBV7-2,TRBD1,NA
TGTGCCAGCAGCTCGGACGCAAACACCGGGGAGCTGTTTTTT,CASSSDANTGELFF,TRBJ2-2,TRBV7-2,NA,many
TGTGCCAGCAGCTTAGACAGGGCCCAAGAGACCCAGTACTTC,CASSLDRAQETQYF,TRBJ2-5,TRBV7-9,NA,many
TGTGCCAGCAGTTTAGCAGGGGGTGAAGCTTTCTTT,CASSLAGGEAFF,TRBJ1-1,TRBV5-1,TRBD1,many
TGCAGCGCCGGGACCGAGGGGTATGGCTACACCTTC,CSAGTEGYGYTF,TRBJ1-2,TRBV29-1,NA,many
TGTGCCAGCAATCAAGACAGTTATGGCTACACCTTC,CASNQDSYGYTF,TRBJ1-2,TRBV6-6,NA,few
TGTGCCATCAGAGAGGATGGAGGCGAAAAACTGTTTTTT,CAIREDGGEKLFF,TRBJ1-4,TRBV10-3,NA,NA
TGTGCCATCAGGAGCCATGGGGCCAACGTCCTGACTTTC,CAIRSHGANVLTF,TRBJ2-6,TRBV10-3,NA,few
TGTGCTAGTGGTTCCCCCACCGAAAACACCGGGGAGCTGTTTTTT,CASGSPTENTGELFF,TRBJ2-2,TRBV12-5,NA,NA
TGTGCCAGCAGTCCCTCTAGTGTTCACGGGGAGCTGTTTTTT,CASSPSSVHGELFF,TRBJ2-2,TRBV12-3/TRBV12-4,NA,NA
TGTGCCATCAGTTCCGGGAGCTACGAGCAGTACTTC,CAISSGSYEQYF,TRBJ2-7,TRBV10-3,NA,NA
TGCAGCGCTGATGACAGGGACTTGAGTGAGCAGTACTTC,CSADDRDLSEQYF,TRBJ2-7,TRBV29-1,NA,NA
TGTGCCAGCAGCCCTGCCCTTCATGATATTGGAGAGACCCAGTACTTC,CASSPALHDIGETQYF,TRBJ2-5,TRBV12-3/TRBV12-4,NA,many
TGTGCCAGCAGCTTTTCACCCGGGACAGGGGGCTGGGAGACCCAGTACTTC,CASSFSPGTGGWETQYF,TRBJ2-5,TRBV13,TRBD1,few
TGCAGCGTTTATGGGGACAAACACTATGGCTACACCTTC,CSVYGDKHYGYTF,TRBJ1-2,TRBV29-1,NA,many
TGCGCCAGCAGCCTAAGACAGGCACCTGCTAATGAAGAACTGTTTTTT,CASSLRQAPANEELFF,TRBJ1-4,TRBV4-3,NA,NA
TGTGCCAGCAGCCTGGCGGTATATGACAGGGGGCTCAGGGAGACCCAGTACTTC,CASSLAVYDRGLRETQYF,TRBJ2-5,TRBV5-5,TRBD1,few
TGCAGCGTTCACAGCCTGAACACTGAAGCTTTCTTT,CSVHSLNTEAFF,TRBJ1-1,TRBV29-1,NA,many
TGTGCCATCAGTGCACAAGAGGCCCAGTACTTC,CAISAQEAQYF,TRBJ2-5,TRBV10-3,NA,NA
TGTGCCAGCAGCCCACAGGGGGTCGGCACAGATACGCAGTATTTT,CASSPQGVGTDTQYF,TRBJ2-3,TRBV2,TRBD1,NA
TGTGCCAGTAGTATAATGGGGACAGCCGGAAGAACTTCACCCCTCCACTTT,CASSIMGTAGRTSPLHF,TRBJ1-6,TRBV19,TRBD1,NA
TGTGCCAGCAGCTTAGATGAGGGCAGACTAGCCTCCTACGAGCAGTACTTC,CASSLDEGRLASYEQYF,TRBJ2-7,TRBV11-2,TRBD2,few
TGCAGTGCTATTGTCCCTCTGATGTTTGGCTACACCTTC,CSAIVPLMFGYTF,TRBJ1-2,TRBV20-1,NA,many
TGTGCCAGCAGCCGCGGACTGGCAGGGGCGTATTCACCCCTCCACTTT,CASSRGLAGAYSPLHF,TRBJ1-6,TRBV11-2,NA,NA
TGTGCCAGTAGTCAGGATGAGAGTCATCAGCCCCAGCATTTT,CASSQDESHQPQHF,TRBJ1-5,TRBV19,NA,many
TGTGCCAGCAGTGAAGCGGACAGAATCATGAACACTGAAGCTTTCTTT,CASSEADRIMNTEAFF,TRBJ1-1,TRBV25-1,NA,few
TGTGCCAGCAGCGGGGGGTCCTGGAATGGGACCCAGTACTTC,CASSGGSWNGTQYF,TRBJ2-5,TRBV7-2,NA,NA
TGTGCCAGCAGCTTAAATCCCGGGACAGGGGGCTCGGATGGCTACACCTTC,CASSLNPGTGGSDGYTF,TRBJ1-2,TRBV7-2,TRBD1,few
TGTGCCAGCACGGGAGGCGAGGGGATGGGCAATCAGCCCCAGCATTTT,CASTGGEGMGNQPQHF,TRBJ1-5,TRBV6-2/TRBV6-3,NA,few
TGCGCCAGCAGCCCTACTTCGACCGGGACTAGCGGACAAGAGACCCAGTACTTC,CASSPTSTGTSGQETQYF,TRBJ2-5,TRBV5-1,TRBD2,NA
TGCAGTGCTAGAGCCCAGGACAGTTGGGAGACCCAGTACTTC,CSARAQDSWETQYF,TRBJ2-5,TRBV20-1,NA,many
TGTGCCAGCAGCCGGACAGGGGATTGGGGGGAGCAGTACTTC,CASSRTGDWGEQYF,TRBJ2-7,TRBV12-3/TRBV12-4,TRBD1,NA
TGTGCCTGGAGTGGACAGTACTACGAGCAGTACTTC,CAWSGQYYEQYF,TRBJ2-7,TRBV7-9,NA,once